This T cell receptor beta chain is drawn from a study of shared clonotypes between healthy human individuals. In the study overall: Plates per donor: three CD4 naive, three CD4 memory, two CD8 naive, one CD8 memory. Study results and caveats: Generation probabilities of non-shared clonotypes were lower (relative to those shared by all four donors).

CDR3 length: 16 amino acids. Trimming pared 0 bases from V and 1 base from J, leaving 10 bases between. Germline V gene lookup returns CDR1 KGHSH and CDR2 LQKENI. The deep-level immunoSEQ assay was used. TCRdb keeps only in-frame clones here, not all; method: immunoSEQ multiplex PCR. The sample includes fewer than 1.8 million clones, approximately 98.5% seen only once; the top ten take over 0.3%. About this clone itself: Its antigen is currently unknown.

The rearrangement joins TRBV18 to TRBJ2-1; no clear D gene. The sequence was obtained from a young man in good health. The sample was naive CD4+ T cells sorted from blood. Stated subset: CD45RA+ positively selected. DNA of the CDR3: TGTGCCAGCTCACCACCGGGTGTTCTATCCTACAATGAGCAGTTCTTC. Translated, it gives CASSPPGVLSYNEQFF.